Each of the 9 T cell receptor beta chains below was sequenced from the same sample in a study of control samples from healthy donors and cancer patients. The data were produced by immunoSEQ multiplex PCR, yet TCRdb's version contains in-frame clones alone and is incomplete. The table has 150,000 or so clones, just under 95% seen once; the top ten hold 4.5% to 6%. The sample was blood. The receptors were sampled from a man aged 35-49 years in good health.

V usage is TRBV3-1 (or the pseudogene TRBV3-2) and J usage is TRBJ2-7; possible D gene TRBD2, 7 bases. From germline, CDR1 is LGHDT and CDR2 YNNKEL (reference sequence). V was pared by 0 bases and J by 3 bases, with 12 bases between. CDR3 length: 15 residues. The CDR3 here is CASSQDRGAIYEQYF. CDR3 DNA: TGTGCCAGCAGCCAAGATCGGGGGGCTATCTACGAGCAGTACTTC.

The chain has TRBV4-1 and TRBJ1-2, with D possibly matching TRBD1 (6 bases). In germline, CDR1 is MGHRA, CDR2 YSYEKL. V dropped 1 base and J dropped 0 bases, with 9 bases sitting between them. This CDR3 has 15 amino acids. Written as DNA, the CDR3 is TGCGCCAGCAGCCAAGGGACAGCCACTAACTATGGCTACACCTTC. This gives the protein CASSQGTATNYGYTF.

The chain is built from TRBV3-1 (or the pseudogene TRBV3-2) and TRBJ1-2, with D uncertain. V was trimmed by 4 bases and J by 4 bases, leaving 16 bases between them. This CDR3 spans 15 amino acids. Germline V gives CDR1 LGHDT, CDR2 YNNKEL (reference sequence). The CDR3 region is CASSPELSGFYGYTF. CDR3 DNA: TGTGCCAGCAGCCCCGAACTTTCAGGTTTCTATGGCTACACCTTC.

V usage is TRBV3-1 (or the pseudogene TRBV3-2) and J usage is TRBJ2-3; no firm D call. The CDR3 extends over 16 amino acids. V lost 1 base and J 0 bases, leaving 11 bases between the germline ends. Germline V lookup: CDR1 LGHDT, CDR2 YNNKEL (reference sequence). CDR3 DNA: TGTGCCAGCAGCCAAGGTTCCCCAACTAGCACAGATACGCAGTATTTT. This translates into CASSQGSPTSTDTQYF.

The gene calls are TRBV2 and TRBJ1-6; D perhaps matches TRBD1 (6 bases). V was shortened by 2 bases and J by 10 bases, with 12 bases between the two germline ends. CDR3 length equals 14 residues. CDR1 is SNHLY and CDR2 is FYNNEI in the germline V gene. The CDR3, as DNA: TGTGCCAGCAGTGAAATAGGGGGGCGGTCACCCCTCCACTTT. Protein sequence: CASSEIGGRSPLHF.

The chain joins TRBV19 to TRBJ1-1; D is ambiguous. The V and J ends lost 4 bases and 3 bases respectively, with 6 bases between them. The CDR3 runs to 12 residues. The germline V gene has CDR1 LNHDA and CDR2 SQIVND (reference sequence). The CDR3 region is CASSRDYTEAFF. The CDR3 region has the DNA TGTGCCAGTAGTAGAGATTACACTGAAGCTTTCTTT.

The chain has TRBV6-6 and TRBJ2-7; the D gene could be TRBD1 or TRBD2 (7 bases each). The CDR3 extends over 17 amino acids. Trimming took 6 bases from V and 4 from J, leaving 25 bases between them. Germline CDR1 and CDR2: MNHNY and SVGAGI (reference sequence). Written as DNA, the CDR3 is TGTGCCAGCAGCCGAACCTCAGGGGGGGCCGTCGGGTACGAGCAGTACTTC. This sequence encodes CASSRTSGGAVGYEQYF.

The rearrangement joins TRBV27 to TRBJ1-5, with D perhaps matching TRBD1 (6 bases). Germline CDR1 MNHEY, CDR2 SMNVEV (reference sequence). This CDR3 comprises 15 residues. Deletions cut 5 bases from V and 2 bases from J, with 13 bases between. The CDR3 coding sequence is TGTGCCAGCAGTACAGTCAGACAGGGCAATCAGCCCCAGCATTTT. This encodes CASSTVRQGNQPQHF.

This clone was detected only once. This chain uses TRBV28 with TRBJ2-7; D perhaps matches TRBD2 (6 bases). The CDR3 is 15 amino acids. The V gene lost 8 bases and the J gene lost 3 bases, with 20 bases spanning the gap. Germline loops: CDR1 MDHEN, CDR2 SYDVKM. The CDR3, as DNA: TGTGCCAGCTCCCTCGGGGGAGCGGATTTCTACGAGCAGTACTTC. Translation gives CASSLGGADFYEQYF.